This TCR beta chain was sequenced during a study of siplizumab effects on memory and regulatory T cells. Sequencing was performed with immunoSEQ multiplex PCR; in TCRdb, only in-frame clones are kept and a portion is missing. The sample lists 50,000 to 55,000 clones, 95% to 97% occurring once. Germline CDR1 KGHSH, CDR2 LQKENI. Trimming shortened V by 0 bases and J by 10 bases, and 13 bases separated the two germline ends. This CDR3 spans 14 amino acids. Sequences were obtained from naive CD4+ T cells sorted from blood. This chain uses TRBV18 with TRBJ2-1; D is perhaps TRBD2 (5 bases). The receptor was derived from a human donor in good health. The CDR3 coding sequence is TGTGCCAGCTCACCACCGGGGAGATACCTCGAGCAGTTCTTC. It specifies CASSPPGRYLEQFF.